Described below is a single TCR beta chain sequence and its context. The germline gives CDR1 MNHEY, CDR2 SMNVEV (reference sequence). Between the trimmed V and J ends, which lost 5 bases and 7 bases, there was a span of 18 bases. This CDR3 has 14 amino acids. The sample is drawn from a study of control samples from healthy donors and cancer patients. Clones were sequenced by immunoSEQ multiplex PCR, and TCRdb holds only the in-frame ones, with some missing. The table lists about 120,000 clones, 91% of them singletons. The chain joins TRBV27 to TRBJ2-7; no definite D call. This TCR was recovered from a woman between 18 and 30 years old in good health. Material for sequencing was blood. CDR3 in amino acids: CASSITLEGGEQYF. The CDR3 nucleotides read TGTGCCAGCAGTATAACACTCGAAGGTGGGGAGCAGTACTTC.